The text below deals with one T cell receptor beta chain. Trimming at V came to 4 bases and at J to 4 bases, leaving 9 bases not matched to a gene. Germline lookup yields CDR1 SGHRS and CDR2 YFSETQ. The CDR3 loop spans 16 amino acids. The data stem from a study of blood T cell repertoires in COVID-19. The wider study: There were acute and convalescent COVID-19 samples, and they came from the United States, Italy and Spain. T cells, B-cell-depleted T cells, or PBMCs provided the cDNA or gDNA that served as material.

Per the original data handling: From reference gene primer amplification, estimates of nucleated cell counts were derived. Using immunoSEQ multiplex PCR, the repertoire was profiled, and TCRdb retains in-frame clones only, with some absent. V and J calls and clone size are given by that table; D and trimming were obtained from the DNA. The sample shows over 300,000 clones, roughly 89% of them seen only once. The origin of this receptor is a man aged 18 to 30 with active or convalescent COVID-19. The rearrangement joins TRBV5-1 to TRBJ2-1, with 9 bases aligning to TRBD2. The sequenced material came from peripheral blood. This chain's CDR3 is CASSTGLARAYNEQFF. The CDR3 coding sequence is TGCGCCAGCAGCACGGGACTAGCCCGGGCATACAATGAGCAGTTCTTC.